The table lists the clone carrying this T cell receptor (beta chain) with many counts. Its cognate antigen is unknown. From germline, CDR1 is MNHEY and CDR2 SVGAGI. The CDR3 extends over 14 amino acids. V dropped 8 bases and J dropped 5 bases, with 18 bases sitting between them. The data originate from a study of T-cell reconstitution after alpha-beta-depleted transplantation in children. Study results and caveats: Several patients had high TCRbeta diversity at day 60; it came from surviving recipient T cells and thymic progenitors. Alpha-beta T cells present about two months after transplant were reported to originate from several hundred expanded graft clones. By one year post-transplant, T-cell counts and diversity largely arose from T cells that were newly produced.

Unique molecular identifiers tagged the TCRbeta library. From the PCR reads, TCRdb called clonotypes with MiXCR, one entry per CDR3 protein. The sample comprises 150,000 to 200,000 distinct CDR3 sequences, 5% to 6.5% of which are singletons, and roughly 4.7% rests with the top ten. The sequencing here drew on PBMCs, taken before TCRalphabeta/CD19-depleted stem cell transplant. The chain couples TRBV6-5 to TRBJ2-5, with D possibly being TRBD2 (6 bases). This TCR was recovered from a girl less than two years old with combined immunodeficiency, due to receive a stem cell transplant. CDR3 bases: TGTGCCAGCTCCACAGGAGGGTGGCAGGAGACCCAGTACTTC. Translated, it gives CASSTGGWQETQYF.